The source of this TCR beta chain is a study of T cells in Graves' hyperthyroidism and ophthalmopathy. Patients with uncontrolled infections, other autoimmune diseases, pregnancy or lactation were excluded. Many counts were recorded for this clonotype. Amplification of TCR beta CDR3 regions was performed using RNA transcripts as template. An initial round of RT-PCR targeting the TCR CDR3 relied on the HTBI primer set. TCRdb re-derived calls from the multiplex PCR reads in MiXCR, one entry per CDR3 protein. There are around 400,000 distinct CDR3 sequences in the sample; around 14% occur only once, and 28% lies in the top ten. V gave up 0 bases and J gave up 3 bases; unmatched junction bases: 8. Per the germline V gene, CDR1 is LGHNA and CDR2 is YNFKEQ. The CDR3 is made up of 16 amino acids.

Sequencing used blood. The source of this sequence is a woman in her late teens or twenties with Graves' hyperthyroidism that later progressed to Graves' ophthalmopathy. V usage is TRBV4-2 and J usage is TRBJ2-7; 7 bases map to TRBD2. In nucleotides, the CDR3 is TGTGCCAGCAGCCAAGATTTGGGGGAGGGCCACTACGAGCAGTACTTC. Its translation is CASSQDLGEGHYEQYF.